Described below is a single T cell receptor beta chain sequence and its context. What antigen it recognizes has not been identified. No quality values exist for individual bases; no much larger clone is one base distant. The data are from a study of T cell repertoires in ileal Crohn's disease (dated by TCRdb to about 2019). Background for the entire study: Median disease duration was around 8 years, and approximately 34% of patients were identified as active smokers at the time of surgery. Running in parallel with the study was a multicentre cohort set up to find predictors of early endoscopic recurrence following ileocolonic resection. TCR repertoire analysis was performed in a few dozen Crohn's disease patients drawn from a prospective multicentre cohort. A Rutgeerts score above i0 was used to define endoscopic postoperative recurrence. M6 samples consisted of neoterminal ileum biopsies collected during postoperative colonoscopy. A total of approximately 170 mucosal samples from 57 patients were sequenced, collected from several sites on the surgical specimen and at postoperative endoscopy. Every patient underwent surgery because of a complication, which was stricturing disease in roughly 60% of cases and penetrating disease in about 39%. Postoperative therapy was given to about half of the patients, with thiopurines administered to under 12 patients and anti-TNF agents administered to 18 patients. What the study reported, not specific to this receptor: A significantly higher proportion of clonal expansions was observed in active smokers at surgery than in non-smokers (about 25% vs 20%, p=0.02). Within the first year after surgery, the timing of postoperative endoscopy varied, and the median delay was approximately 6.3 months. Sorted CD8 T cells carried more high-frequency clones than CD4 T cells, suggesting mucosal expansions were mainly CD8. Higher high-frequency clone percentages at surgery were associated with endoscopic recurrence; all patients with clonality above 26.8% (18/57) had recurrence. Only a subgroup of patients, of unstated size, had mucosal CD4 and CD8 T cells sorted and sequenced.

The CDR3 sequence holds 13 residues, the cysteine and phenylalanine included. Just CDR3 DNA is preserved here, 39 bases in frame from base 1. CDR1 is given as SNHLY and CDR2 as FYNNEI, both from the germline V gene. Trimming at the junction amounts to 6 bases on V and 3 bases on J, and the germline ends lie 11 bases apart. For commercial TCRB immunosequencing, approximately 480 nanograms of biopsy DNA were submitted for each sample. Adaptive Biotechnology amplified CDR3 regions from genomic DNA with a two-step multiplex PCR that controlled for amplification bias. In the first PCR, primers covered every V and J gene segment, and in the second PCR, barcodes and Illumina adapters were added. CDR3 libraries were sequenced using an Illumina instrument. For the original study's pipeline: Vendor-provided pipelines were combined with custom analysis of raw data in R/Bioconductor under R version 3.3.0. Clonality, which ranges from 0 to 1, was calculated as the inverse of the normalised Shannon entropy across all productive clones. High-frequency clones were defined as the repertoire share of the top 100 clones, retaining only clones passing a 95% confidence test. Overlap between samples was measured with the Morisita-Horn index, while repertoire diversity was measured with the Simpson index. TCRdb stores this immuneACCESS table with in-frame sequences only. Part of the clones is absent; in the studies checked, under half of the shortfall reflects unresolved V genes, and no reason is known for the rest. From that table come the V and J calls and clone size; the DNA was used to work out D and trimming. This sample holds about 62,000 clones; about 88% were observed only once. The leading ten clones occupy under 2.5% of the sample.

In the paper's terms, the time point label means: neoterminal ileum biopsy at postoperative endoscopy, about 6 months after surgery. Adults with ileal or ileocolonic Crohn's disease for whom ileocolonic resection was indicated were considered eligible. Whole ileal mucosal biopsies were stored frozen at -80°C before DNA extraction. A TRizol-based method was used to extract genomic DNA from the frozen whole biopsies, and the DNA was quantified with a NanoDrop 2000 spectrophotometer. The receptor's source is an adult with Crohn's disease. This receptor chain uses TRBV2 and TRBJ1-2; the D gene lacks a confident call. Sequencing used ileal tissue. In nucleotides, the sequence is TGTGCCAGCAGGCCAAACAATGACTATGGCTACACCTTC. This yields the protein CASRPNNDYGYTF.